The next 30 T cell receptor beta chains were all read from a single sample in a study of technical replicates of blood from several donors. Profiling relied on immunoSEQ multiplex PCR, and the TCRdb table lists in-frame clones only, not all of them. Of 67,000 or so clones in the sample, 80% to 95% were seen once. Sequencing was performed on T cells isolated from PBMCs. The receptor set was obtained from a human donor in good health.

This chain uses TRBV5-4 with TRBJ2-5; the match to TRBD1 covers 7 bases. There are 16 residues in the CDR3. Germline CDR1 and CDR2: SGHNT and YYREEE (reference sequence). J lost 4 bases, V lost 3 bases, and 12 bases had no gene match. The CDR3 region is CASSSPPQTGLETQYF. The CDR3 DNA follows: TGTGCCAGCAGCTCACCTCCGCAGACAGGGTTAGAGACCCAGTACTTC. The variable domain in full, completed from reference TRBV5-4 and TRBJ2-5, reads ETGVTQSPTHLIKTRGQQVTLRCSSQSGHNTVSWYQQALGQGPQFIFQYYREEENGRGNFPPRFSGLQFPNYSSELNVNALELDDSALYLCASSSPPQTGLETQYFGPGTRLLVL.

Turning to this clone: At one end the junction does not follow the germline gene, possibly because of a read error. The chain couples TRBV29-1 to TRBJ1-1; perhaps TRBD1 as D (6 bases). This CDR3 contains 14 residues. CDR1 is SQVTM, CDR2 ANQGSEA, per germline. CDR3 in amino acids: CSGTGTWGNTEACF. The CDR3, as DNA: TGCAGCGGGACGGGGACATGGGGAAACACTGAAGCTTGCTTT.

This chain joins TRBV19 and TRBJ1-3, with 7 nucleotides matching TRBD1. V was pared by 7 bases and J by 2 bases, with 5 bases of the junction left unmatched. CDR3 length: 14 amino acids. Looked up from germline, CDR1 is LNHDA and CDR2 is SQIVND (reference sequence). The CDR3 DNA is TGTGCCAGTAACCTAGGGACAGCTGGAAACACCATATATTTT. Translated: CASNLGTAGNTIYF.

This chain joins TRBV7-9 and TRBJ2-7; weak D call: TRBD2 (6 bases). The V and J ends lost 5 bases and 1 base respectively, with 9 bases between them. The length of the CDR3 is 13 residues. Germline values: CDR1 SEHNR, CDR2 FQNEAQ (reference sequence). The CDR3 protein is CASSRRESYEQYF. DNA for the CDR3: TGTGCCAGCAGCCGGAGGGAATCCTACGAGCAGTACTTC. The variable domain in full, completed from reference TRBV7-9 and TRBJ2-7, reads DTGVSQNPRHKITKRGQNVTFRCDPISEHNRLYWYRQTLGQGPEFLTYFQNEAQLEKSRLLSDRFSAERPKGSFSTLEIQRTEQGDSAMYLCASSRRESYEQYFGPGTRLTVT.

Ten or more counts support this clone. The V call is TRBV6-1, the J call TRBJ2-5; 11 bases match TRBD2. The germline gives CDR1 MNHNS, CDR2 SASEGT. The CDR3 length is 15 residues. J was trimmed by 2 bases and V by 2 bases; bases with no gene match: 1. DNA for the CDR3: TGTGCCAGCAGTGAACTAGCGGGAGGTCAAGAGACCCAGTACTTC. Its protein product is CASSELAGGQETQYF.

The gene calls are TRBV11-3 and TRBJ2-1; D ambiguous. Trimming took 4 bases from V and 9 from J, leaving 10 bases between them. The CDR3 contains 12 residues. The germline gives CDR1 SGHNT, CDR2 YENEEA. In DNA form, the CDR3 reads TGTGCCAGCAGCTCCGAGTGGAGTGAGCAGTTCTTC. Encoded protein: CASSSEWSEQFF.

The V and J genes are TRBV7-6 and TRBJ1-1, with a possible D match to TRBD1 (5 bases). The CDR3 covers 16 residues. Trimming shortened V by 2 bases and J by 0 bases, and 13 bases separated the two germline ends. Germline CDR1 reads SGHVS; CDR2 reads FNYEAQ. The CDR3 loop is CASSLLSPGLNTEAFF. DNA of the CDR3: TGTGCCAGCAGCTTACTCAGTCCAGGGTTGAACACTGAAGCTTTCTTT.

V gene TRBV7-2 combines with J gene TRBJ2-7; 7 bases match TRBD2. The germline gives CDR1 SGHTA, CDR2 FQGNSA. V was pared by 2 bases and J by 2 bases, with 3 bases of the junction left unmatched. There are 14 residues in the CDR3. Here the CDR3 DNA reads TGTGCCAGCAGCTTAACCGGGACTACCTACGAGCAGTACTTC. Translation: CASSLTGTTYEQYF.

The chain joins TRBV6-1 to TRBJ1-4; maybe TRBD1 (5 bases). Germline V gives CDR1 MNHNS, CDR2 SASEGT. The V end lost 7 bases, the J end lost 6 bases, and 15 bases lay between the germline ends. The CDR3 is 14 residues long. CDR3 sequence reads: CASMSGNVDEKLFF. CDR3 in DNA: TGTGCCAGCATGTCAGGGAATGTGGATGAAAAACTGTTTTTT.

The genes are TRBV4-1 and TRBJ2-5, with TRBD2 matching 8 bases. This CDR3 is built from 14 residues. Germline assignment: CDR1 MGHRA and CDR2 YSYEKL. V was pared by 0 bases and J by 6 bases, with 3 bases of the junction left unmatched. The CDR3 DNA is TGCGCCAGCAGCCAAGATTCGGGGGGGAAGACCCAGTACTTC. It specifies CASSQDSGGKTQYF.

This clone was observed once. The CDR3 nucleotides read TGTGCCAGCAGCTTAGCGAAGCAGGGAATGAATGAGCAGTTCTTC. This codes for CASSLAKQGMNEQFF. This rearrangement joins TRBV11-3 to TRBJ2-1; TRBD1 is a possible D gene (5 bases). Deletions cut 1 base from V and 7 bases from J, with 14 bases between. CDR1 and CDR2 (germline): SGHNT, YENEEA. This CDR3 has 15 residues.

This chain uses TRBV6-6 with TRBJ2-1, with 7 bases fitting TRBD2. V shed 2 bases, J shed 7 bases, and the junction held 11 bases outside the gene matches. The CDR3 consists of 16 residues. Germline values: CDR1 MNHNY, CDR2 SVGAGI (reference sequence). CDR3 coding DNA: TGTGCCAGCAGTTACGGAGTCGTGGCGGGAGAGAATGAGCAGTTCTTC. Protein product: CASSYGVVAGENEQFF.

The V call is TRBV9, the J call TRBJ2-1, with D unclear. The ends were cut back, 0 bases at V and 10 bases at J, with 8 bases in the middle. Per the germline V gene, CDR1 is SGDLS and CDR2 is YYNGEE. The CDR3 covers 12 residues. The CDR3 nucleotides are TGTGCCAGCAGCGTAGTAGAGCGAGAGCAGTTCTTC. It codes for CASSVVEREQFF.

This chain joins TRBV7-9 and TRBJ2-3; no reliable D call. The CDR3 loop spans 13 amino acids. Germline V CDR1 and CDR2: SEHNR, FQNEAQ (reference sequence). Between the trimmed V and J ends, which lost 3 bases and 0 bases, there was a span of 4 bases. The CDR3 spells CASSFQSTDTQYF. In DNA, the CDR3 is TGTGCCAGCAGCTTCCAGAGCACAGATACGCAGTATTTT.

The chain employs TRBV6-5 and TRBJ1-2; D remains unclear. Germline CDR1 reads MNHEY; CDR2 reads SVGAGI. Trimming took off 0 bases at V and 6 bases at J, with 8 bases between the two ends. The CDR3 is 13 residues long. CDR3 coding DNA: TGTGCCAGCAGTTACTCGTACACGAATGGCTACACCTTC. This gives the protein CASSYSYTNGYTF.

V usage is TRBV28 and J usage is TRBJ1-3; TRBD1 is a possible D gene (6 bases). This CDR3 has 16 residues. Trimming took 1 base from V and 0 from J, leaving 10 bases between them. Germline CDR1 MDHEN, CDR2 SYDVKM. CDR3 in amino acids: CASSLSPGDSGNTIYF. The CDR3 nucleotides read TGTGCCAGCAGTTTATCTCCAGGGGACTCTGGAAACACCATATATTTT.

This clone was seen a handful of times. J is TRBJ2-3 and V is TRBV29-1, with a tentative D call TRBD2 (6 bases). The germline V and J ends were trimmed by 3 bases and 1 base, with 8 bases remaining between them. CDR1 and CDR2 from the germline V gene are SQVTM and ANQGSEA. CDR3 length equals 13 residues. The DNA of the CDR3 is TGCAGCGTTGACGCTAGCGGCACAGATACGCAGTATTTT. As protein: CSVDASGTDTQYF.

This CDR3 reads CASSLGQSYEQYF. The CDR3 DNA is TGCGCCAGCAGCTTGGGCCAGTCCTACGAGCAGTACTTC. The V call is TRBV5-1, the J call TRBJ2-7, with unresolved D. The V gene's germline CDR1 is SGHRS and CDR2 YFSETQ. Trimming pared 0 bases from V and 1 base from J, leaving 5 bases between. This CDR3 is built from 13 residues.

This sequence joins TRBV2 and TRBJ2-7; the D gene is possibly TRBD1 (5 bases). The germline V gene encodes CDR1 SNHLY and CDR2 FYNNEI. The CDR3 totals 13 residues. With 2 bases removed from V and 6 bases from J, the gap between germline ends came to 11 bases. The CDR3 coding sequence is TGTGCCAGCAGTGAAAGCAGGGAAATCGAGCAGTACTTC. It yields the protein CASSESREIEQYF. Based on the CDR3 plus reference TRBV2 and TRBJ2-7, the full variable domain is EPEVTQTPSHQVTQMGQEVILRCVPISNHLYFYWYRQILGQKVEFLVSFYNNEISEKSEIFDDQFSVERPDGSNFTLKIRSTKLEDSAMYFCASSESREIEQYFGPGTRLTVT.

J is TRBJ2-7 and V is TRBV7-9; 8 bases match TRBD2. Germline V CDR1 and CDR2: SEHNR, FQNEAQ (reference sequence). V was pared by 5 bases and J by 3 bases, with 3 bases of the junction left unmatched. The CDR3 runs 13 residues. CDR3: CASSLSGSYEQYF. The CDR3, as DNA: TGTGCCAGCAGCCTAAGCGGGAGCTACGAGCAGTACTTC.

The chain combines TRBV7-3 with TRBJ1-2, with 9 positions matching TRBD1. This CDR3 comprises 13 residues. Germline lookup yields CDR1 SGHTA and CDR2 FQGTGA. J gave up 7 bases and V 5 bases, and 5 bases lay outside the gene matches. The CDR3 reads CASSEQGAGGYTF. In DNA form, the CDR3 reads TGTGCCAGCAGCGAACAGGGGGCGGGTGGCTACACCTTC.

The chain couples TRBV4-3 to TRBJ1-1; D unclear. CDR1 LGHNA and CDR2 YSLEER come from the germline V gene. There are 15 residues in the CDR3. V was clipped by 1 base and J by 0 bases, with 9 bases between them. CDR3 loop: CASSQGHFLNTEAFF. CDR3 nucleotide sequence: TGCGCCAGCAGCCAAGGACACTTTCTGAACACTGAAGCTTTCTTT.

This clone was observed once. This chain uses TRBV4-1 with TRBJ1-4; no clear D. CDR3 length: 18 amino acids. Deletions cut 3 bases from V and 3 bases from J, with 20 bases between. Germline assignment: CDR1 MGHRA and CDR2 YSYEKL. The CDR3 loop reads CASSHVPLSGTPNEKLFF. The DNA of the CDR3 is TGCGCCAGCAGCCACGTTCCATTGAGCGGAACCCCTAATGAAAAACTGTTTTTT.

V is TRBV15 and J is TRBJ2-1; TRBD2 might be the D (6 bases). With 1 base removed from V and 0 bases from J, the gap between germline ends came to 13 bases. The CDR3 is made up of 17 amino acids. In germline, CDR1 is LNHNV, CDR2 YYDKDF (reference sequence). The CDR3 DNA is TGTGCCACCAGCAGAGTTATAGCGGTAAGCTCCTACAATGAGCAGTTCTTC. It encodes CATSRVIAVSSYNEQFF.

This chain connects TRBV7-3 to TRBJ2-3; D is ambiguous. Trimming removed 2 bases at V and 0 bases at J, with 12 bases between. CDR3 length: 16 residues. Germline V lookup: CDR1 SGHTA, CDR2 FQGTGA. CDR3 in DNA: TGTGCCAGCAGCTTAGGTGGAGCAACTAGCACAGATACGCAGTATTTT. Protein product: CASSLGGATSTDTQYF.

As DNA, the CDR3 is TGTGCCAGCAGCCAAGATCACCGGGACAGCTCTGGAAACACCATATATTTT. It yields the protein CASSQDHRDSSGNTIYF. The chain carries TRBV4-2 and TRBJ1-3; 7 bases fit TRBD1. V shed 0 bases, J shed 0 bases, and the junction held 5 bases outside the gene matches. The CDR3 runs to 17 residues. Germline loops: CDR1 LGHNA, CDR2 YNFKEQ.

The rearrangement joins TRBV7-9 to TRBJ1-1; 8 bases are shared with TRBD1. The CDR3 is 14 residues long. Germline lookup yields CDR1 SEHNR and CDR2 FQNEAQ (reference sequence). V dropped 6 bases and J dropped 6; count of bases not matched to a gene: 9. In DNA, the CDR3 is TGTGCCAGCAGTAAGGACAGGGTTGAATCTGAAGCTTTCTTT. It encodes CASSKDRVESEAFF. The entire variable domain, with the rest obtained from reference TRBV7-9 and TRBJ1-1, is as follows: DTGVSQNPRHKITKRGQNVTFRCDPISEHNRLYWYRQTLGQGPEFLTYFQNEAQLEKSRLLSDRFSAERPKGSFSTLEIQRTEQGDSAMYLCASSKDRVESEAFFGQGTRLTVV.

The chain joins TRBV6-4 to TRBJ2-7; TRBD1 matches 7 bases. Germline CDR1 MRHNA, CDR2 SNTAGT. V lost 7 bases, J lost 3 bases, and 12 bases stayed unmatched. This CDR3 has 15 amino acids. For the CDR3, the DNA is TGTGCCAGCAACGCTAGACAGGGATGGGGCTACGAGCAGTACTTC. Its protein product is CASNARQGWGYEQYF.

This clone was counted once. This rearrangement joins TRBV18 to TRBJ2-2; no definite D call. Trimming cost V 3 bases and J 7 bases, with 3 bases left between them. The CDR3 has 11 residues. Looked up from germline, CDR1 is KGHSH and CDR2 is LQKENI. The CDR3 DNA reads TGTGCCAGCTCACCCTTCGGGGAGCTGTTTTTT. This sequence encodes CASSPFGELFF. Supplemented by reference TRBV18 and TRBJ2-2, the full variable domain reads NAGVMQNPRHLVRRRGQEARLRCSPMKGHSHVYWYRQLPEEGLKFMVYLQKENIIDESGMPKERFSAEFPKEGPSILRIQQVVRGDSAAYFCASSPFGELFFGEGSRLTVL.

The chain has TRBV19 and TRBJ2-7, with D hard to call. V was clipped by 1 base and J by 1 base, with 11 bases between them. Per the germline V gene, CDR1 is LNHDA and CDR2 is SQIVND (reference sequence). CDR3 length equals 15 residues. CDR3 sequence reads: CASSIGFGESYEQYF. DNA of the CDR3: TGTGCCAGTAGTATAGGGTTCGGAGAGTCCTACGAGCAGTACTTC.